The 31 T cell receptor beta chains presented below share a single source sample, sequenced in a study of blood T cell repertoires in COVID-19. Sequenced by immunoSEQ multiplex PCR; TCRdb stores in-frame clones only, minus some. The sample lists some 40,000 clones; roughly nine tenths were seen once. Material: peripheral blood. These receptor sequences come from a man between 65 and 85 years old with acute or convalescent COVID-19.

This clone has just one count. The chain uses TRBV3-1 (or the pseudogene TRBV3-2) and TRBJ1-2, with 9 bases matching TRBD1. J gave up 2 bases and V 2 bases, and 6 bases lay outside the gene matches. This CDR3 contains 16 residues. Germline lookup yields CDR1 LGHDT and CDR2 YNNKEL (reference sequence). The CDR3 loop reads CASSQSYGTGNYGYTF. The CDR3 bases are TGTGCCAGCAGCCAAAGCTACGGGACAGGGAACTATGGCTACACCTTC.

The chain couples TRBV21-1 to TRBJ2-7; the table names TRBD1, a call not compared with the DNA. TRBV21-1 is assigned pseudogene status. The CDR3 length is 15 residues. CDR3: CASSKARAGAGEQYF. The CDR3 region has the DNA TGTGCCAGCAGCAAAGCCCGAGCAGGGGCAGGCGAGCAGTACTTC.

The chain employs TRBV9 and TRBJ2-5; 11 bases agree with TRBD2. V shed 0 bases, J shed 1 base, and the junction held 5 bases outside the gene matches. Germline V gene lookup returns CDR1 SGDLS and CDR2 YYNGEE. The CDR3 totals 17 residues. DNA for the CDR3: TGTGCCAGCAGCGTAGGAAAGACTAGCGGGACCCAAGAGACCCAGTACTTC. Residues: CASSVGKTSGTQETQYF.

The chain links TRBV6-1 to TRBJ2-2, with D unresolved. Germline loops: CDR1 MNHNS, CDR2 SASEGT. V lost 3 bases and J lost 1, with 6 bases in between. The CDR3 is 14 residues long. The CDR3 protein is CASSEGLNTGELFF. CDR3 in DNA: TGTGCCAGCAGTGAGGGCCTGAACACCGGGGAGCTGTTTTTT.

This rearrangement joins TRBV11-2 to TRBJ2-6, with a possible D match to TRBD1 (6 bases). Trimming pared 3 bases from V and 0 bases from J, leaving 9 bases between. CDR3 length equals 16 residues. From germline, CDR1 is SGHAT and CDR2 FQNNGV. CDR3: CASSFTGTSGANVLTF. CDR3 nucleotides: TGTGCCAGCAGCTTTACAGGGACCTCTGGGGCCAACGTCCTGACTTTC. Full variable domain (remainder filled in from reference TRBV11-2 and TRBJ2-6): EAGVAQSPRYKIIEKRQSVAFWCNPISGHATLYWYQQILGQGPKLLIQFQNNGVVDDSQLPKDRFSAERLKGVDSTLKIQPAKLEDSAVYLCASSFTGTSGANVLTFGAGSRLTVL.

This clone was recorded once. As DNA, the CDR3 is TGCGCCAGCAGCTTGGCCCCGATAGCGGGGTCTGGAGATACGCAGTATTTT. Protein sequence: CASSLAPIAGSGDTQYF. The chain employs TRBV5-1 and TRBJ2-3, with TRBD2 matching over 8 bases. Germline loops: CDR1 SGHRS, CDR2 YFSETQ. The V gene end was trimmed by 0 bases and the J gene end by 5 bases; junction bases not matched to a gene: 11. There are 17 residues in the CDR3.

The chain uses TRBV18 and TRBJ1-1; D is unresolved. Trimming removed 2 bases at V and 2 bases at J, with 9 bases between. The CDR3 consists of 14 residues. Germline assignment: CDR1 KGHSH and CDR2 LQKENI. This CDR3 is CASSPGEDNTEAFF. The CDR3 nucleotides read TGTGCCAGCTCACCAGGGGAGGACAACACTGAAGCTTTCTTT.

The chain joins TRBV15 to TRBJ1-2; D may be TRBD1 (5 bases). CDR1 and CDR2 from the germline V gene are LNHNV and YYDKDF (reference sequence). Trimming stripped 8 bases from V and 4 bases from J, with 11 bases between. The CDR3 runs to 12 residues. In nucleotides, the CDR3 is TGTGCCACCTCTGACAGTCGCTATGGCTACACCTTC. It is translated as CATSDSRYGYTF.

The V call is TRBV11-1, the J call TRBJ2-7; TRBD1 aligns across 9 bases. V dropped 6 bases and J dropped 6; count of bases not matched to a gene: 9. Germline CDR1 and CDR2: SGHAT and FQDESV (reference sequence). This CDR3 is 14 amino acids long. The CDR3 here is CASREGRTGVEQYF. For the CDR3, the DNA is TGTGCCAGCAGAGAAGGTCGGACAGGGGTCGAGCAGTACTTC.

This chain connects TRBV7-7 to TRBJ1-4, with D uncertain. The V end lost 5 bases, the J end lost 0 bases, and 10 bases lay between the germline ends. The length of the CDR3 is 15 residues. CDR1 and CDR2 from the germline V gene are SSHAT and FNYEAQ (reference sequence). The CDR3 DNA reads TGTGCCAGCAGCCGTACTGCCGCAACTAATGAAAAACTGTTTTTT. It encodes CASSRTAATNEKLFF. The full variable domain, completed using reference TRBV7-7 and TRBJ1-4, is GAGVSQSPRYKVTKRGQDVTLRCDPISSHATLYWYQQALGQGPEFLTYFNYEAQPDKSGLPSDRFSAERPEGSISTLTIQRTEQRDSAMYRCASSRTAATNEKLFFGSGTQLSVL.

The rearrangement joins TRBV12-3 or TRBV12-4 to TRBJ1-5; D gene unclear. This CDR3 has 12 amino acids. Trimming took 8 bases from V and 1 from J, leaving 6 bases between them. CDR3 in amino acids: CASRSSNQPQHF. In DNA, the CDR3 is TGTGCCAGCCGGAGCAGCAATCAGCCCCAGCATTTT.

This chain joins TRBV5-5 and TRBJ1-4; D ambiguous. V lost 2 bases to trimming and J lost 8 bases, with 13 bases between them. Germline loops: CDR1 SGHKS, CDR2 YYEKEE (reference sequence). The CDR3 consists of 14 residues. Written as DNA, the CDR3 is TGTGCCAGCAGCTTTGTCGGAGGACGGGAAAAACTGTTTTTT. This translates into CASSFVGGREKLFF.

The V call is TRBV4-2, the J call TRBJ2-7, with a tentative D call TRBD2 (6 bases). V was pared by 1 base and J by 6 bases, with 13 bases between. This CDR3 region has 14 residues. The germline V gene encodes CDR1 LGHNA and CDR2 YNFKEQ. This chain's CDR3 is CASSQGGGVREQYF. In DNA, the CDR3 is TGTGCCAGCAGCCAAGGTGGAGGGGTGCGCGAGCAGTACTTC.

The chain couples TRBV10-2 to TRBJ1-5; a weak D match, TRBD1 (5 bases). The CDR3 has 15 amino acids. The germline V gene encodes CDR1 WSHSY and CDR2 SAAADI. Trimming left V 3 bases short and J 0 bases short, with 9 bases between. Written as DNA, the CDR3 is TGCGCCAGCAGTGACAGGGACTATAGCAATCAGCCCCAGCATTTT. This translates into CASSDRDYSNQPQHF.

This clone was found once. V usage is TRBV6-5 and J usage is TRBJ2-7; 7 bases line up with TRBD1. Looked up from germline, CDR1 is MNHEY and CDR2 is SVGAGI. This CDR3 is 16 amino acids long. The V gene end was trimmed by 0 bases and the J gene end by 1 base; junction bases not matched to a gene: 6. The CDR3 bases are TGTGCCAGCAGTTACTCGCCGACGACAGGGTCCTACGAGCAGTACTTC. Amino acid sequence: CASSYSPTTGSYEQYF.

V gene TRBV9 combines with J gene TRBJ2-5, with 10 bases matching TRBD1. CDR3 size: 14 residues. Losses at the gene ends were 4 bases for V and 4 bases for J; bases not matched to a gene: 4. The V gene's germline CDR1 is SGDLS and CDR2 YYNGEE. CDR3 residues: CASSLGQGRETQYF. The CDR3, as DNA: TGTGCCAGCAGCTTGGGACAGGGGAGAGAGACCCAGTACTTC.

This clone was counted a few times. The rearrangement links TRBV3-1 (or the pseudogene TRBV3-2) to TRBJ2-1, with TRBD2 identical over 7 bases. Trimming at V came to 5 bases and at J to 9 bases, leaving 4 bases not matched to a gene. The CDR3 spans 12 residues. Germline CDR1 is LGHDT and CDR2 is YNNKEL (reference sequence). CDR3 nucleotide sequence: TGTGCCAGCAGCGGCCCGGGGGGTGAGCAGTTCTTC. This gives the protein CASSGPGGEQFF.

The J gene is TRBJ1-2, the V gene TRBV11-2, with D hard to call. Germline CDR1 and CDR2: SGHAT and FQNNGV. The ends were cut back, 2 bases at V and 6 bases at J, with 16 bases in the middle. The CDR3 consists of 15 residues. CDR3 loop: CASSLRGSPEDGYTF. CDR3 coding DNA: TGTGCCAGCAGCTTACGCGGCTCTCCGGAAGATGGCTACACCTTC.

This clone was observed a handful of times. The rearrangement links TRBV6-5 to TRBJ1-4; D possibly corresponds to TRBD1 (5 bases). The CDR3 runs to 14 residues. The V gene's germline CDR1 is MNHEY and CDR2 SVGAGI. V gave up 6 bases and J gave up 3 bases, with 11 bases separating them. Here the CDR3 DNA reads TGTGCCAGCAGACGCGGGGCGGCTAATGAAAAACTGTTTTTT. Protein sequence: CASRRGAANEKLFF.

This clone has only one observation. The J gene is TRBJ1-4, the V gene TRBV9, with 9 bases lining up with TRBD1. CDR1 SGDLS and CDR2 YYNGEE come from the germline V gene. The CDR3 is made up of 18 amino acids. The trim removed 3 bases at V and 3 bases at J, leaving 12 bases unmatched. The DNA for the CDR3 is TGTGCCAGCAGCGCCCGGGACAGGGAGCCTGCGGCTAATGAAAAACTGTTTTTT. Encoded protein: CASSARDREPAANEKLFF. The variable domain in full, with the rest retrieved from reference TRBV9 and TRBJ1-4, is DSGVTQTPKHLITATGQRVTLRCSPRSGDLSVYWYQQSLDQGLQFLIQYYNGEERAKGNILERFSAQQFPDLHSELNLSSLELGDSALYFCASSARDREPAANEKLFFGSGTQLSVL.

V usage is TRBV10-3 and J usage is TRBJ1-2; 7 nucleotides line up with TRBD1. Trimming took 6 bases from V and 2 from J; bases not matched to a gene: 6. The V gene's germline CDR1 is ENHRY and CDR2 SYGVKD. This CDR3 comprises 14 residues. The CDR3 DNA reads TGTGCCATCAGGGGGACAGAGGCAAACTATGGCTACACCTTC. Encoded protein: CAIRGTEANYGYTF.

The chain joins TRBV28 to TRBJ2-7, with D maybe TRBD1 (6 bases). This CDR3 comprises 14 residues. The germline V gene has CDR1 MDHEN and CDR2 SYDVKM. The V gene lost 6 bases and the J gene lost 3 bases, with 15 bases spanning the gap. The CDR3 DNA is TGTGCCAGCAGAAGTGGGGCAGGGGACTACGAGCAGTACTTC. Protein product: CASRSGAGDYEQYF.

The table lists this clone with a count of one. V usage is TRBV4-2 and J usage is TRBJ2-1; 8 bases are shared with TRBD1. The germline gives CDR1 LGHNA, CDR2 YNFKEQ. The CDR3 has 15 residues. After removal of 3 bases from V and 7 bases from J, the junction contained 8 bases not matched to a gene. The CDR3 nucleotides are TGTGCCAGCAGCCAGTCAACAGGGGGTCAGAATGAGCAGTTCTTC. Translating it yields CASSQSTGGQNEQFF.

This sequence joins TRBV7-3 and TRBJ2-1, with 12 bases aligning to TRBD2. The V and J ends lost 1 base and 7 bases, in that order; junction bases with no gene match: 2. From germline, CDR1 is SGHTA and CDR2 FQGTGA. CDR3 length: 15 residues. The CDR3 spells CASSLRGTSGNEQFF. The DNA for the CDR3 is TGTGCCAGCAGCTTAAGAGGGACTAGCGGGAATGAGCAGTTCTTC.

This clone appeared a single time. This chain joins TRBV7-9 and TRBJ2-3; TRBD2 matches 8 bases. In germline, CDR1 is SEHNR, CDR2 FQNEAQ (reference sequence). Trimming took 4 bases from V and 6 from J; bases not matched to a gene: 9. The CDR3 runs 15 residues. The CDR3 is CASSYRISGSDTQYF. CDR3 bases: TGTGCCAGCAGCTACCGCATCAGCGGGAGCGATACGCAGTATTTT.

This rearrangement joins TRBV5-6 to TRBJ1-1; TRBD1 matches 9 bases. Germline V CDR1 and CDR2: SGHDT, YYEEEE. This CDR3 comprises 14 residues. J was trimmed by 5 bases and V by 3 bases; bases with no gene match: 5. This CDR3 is CASSSDRGYTEAFF. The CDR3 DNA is TGTGCCAGCAGCTCGGACAGGGGTTATACTGAAGCTTTCTTT.

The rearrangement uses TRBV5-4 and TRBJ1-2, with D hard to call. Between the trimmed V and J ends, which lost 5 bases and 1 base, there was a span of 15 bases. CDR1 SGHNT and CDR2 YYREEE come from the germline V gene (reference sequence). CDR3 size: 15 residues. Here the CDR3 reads CASRPPRVGNYGYTF. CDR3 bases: TGTGCCAGCAGGCCCCCAAGAGTCGGTAACTATGGCTACACCTTC.

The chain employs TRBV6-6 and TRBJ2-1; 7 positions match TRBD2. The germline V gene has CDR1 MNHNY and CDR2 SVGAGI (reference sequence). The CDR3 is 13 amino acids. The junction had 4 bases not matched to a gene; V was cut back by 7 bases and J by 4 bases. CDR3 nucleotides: TGTGCCAGCACCCCTAGCGGTTACAATGAGCAGTTCTTC. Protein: CASTPSGYNEQFF.

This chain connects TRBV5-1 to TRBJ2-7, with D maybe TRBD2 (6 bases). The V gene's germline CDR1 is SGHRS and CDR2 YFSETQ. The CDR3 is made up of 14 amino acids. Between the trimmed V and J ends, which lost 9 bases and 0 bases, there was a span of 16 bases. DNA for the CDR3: TGCGCCACCTCCGGGGGAACGGGCTCCTACGAGCAGTACTTC. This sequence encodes CATSGGTGSYEQYF.

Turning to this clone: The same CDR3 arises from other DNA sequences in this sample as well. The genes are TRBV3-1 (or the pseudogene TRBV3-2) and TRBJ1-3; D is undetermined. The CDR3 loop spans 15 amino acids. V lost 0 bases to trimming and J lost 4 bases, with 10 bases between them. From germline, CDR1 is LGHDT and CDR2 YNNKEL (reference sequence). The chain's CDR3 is CASSQDRVSGNTIYF. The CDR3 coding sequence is TGTGCCAGCAGCCAAGATCGGGTATCAGGAAACACCATATATTTT.

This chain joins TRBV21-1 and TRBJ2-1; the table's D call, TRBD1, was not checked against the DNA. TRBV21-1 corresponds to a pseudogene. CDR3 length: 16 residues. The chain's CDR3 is CASTLFQGSSYNEQFF. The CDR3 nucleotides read TGTGCCAGCACTCTCTTTCAGGGGTCATCCTACAATGAGCAGTTCTTC.